These T cell receptor beta chains were read from a single sample in a study of blood T cell repertoires in COVID-19. Some clones are missing from TCRdb's copy, which holds only in-frame ones; the method was immunoSEQ multiplex PCR. The table has under 200,000 clones, approximately 81% seen once; the top ten hold around a sixth. Sequenced input: PBMCs or T cells enriched from blood (not recorded which). The receptors were gathered from a man between 60 and 75 years old who had recovered from COVID-19. Both conserved end residues are part of each CDR3. D genes are given only for firm matches. Rows give clone size only sometimes, using once, few, many, or a class for an expanded clone.

>.|TRBV6-5|.|TRBJ2-7
TGTGCCAGCAGTCCAGGACTCTACGAGCAGTACTTC
CASSPGLYEQYF
>.|TRBV6-5|.|TRBJ1-2
TGTGCCAGCAGTTACTGGGGAGATGGCTACACCTTC
CASSYWGDGYTF
>.|TRBV6-1|once|TRBJ1-2
TGTGCCAGCAGTGAAGCAGGACTCGGGAAGGGTGGCTACACCTTC
CASSEAGLGKGGYTF
>TRBD1|TRBV6-5|.|TRBJ1-1
TGTGCCAGCAGTTTCACAGGGGGGGAGACTGAAGCTTTCTTT
CASSFTGGETEAFF
>TRBD1|TRBV5-6|few|TRBJ2-7
TGTGCCAGCAGCTTGTTGTCAGGGGGCGTCTACGAGCAGTACTTC
CASSLLSGGVYEQYF
>TRBD1|TRBV9|.|TRBJ2-3
TGTGCCAGCAGCGTCCGGACAGGGGGCGCAGATACGCAGTATTTT
CASSVRTGGADTQYF
>TRBD1|TRBV5-1|.|TRBJ2-5
TGCGCCAGCAGATTACCGGCGACAGGGCTCCAAGAGACCCAGTACTTC
CASRLPATGLQETQYF
>.|TRBV2|.|TRBJ1-1
TGTGCCAGCAACGGGCAGGGCATTATGAACACTGAAGCTTTCTTT
CASNGQGIMNTEAFF
>.|TRBV7-2|.|TRBJ2-7
TGTGCCAGCAGCCGGACAGTGAGCTCCTACGAGCAGTACTTC
CASSRTVSSYEQYF
>.|TRBV4-2|.|TRBJ1-6
TGTGCCAGCAGCCAAGAGGGCGGCAGGGGCAATTCACCCCTCCACTTT
CASSQEGGRGNSPLHF
>.|TRBV10-3|once|TRBJ2-3
TGTGCCATCACGGGCGGAGGGACAGATACGCAGTATTTT
CAITGGGTDTQYF
>.|TRBV7-3|.|TRBJ2-1
TGTGCCAGCAGCGGATCGGGCTCCTACAATGAGCAGTTCTTC
CASSGSGSYNEQFF
>TRBD2|TRBV5-1|few|TRBJ2-5
TGCGCCAGCAGCGAACTAGCGGGAGAAGAGACCCAGTACTTC
CASSELAGEETQYF
>TRBD1|TRBV5-6|.|TRBJ2-7
TGTGCCAGCAGCCCCGGACAGGGCTCCTACGAGCAGTACTTC
CASSPGQGSYEQYF
>TRBD1|TRBV7-8|once|TRBJ2-7
TGTGCCAGCAGCTTCGCCGGGACAGGGGGCGAGCAGTACTTC
CASSFAGTGGEQYF
>.|TRBV14|.|TRBJ2-3
TGTGCCAGCAGCCACCTGACAGAGTCGGCGACAGATACGCAGTATTTT
CASSHLTESATDTQYF
>.|TRBV4-1|few|TRBJ2-2
TGCGCCAGCAGCCAAGAAGGACTGTTGTCGGGGGAGCTGTTTTTT
CASSQEGLLSGELFF
>TRBD2|TRBV28|.|TRBJ2-5
TGTGCCAGCAGTCCCGATAGCGGGAGGGGGGGCGAGACCCAGTACTTC
CASSPDSGRGGETQYF
>TRBD1|TRBV29-1|.|TRBJ2-7
TGCAGCGGGGCCCGGGGCACAGGGGGCGCGGGCTCCTACGAGCAGTACTTC
CSGARGTGGAGSYEQYF
>TRBD1|TRBV5-4|.|TRBJ2-3
TGTGCCAGCAGTTCGCCGGGACAGGGGATCACAGATACGCAGTATTTT
CASSSPGQGITDTQYF
>.|TRBV27|.|TRBJ2-7
TGTGCCAGCAGGAAAGGGGGATCAATCTTCTACGAGCAGTACTTC
CASRKGGSIFYEQYF
>TRBD1|TRBV11-2|.|TRBJ2-1
TGTGCCAGCAGCCCAAGGGACAGGGGCCGTAATGAGCAGTTCTTC
CASSPRDRGRNEQFF
>TRBD1|TRBV29-1|.|TRBJ1-2
TGCAGCGCAAGAACCGGGACAGGACACGGCTACACCTTC
CSARTGTGHGYTF
>TRBD2|TRBV3-1/TRBV3-2|once|TRBJ2-1
TGTGCCAGCAGCCAAGGCGGGAGGGCCGGGGGGCACTTCTTC
CASSQGGRAGGHFF
>TRBD2|TRBV7-9|.|TRBJ2-7
TGTGCCAGCAGCTTTACTAGCGGGACCTACGAGCAGTACTTC
CASSFTSGTYEQYF
>TRBD2|TRBV19|.|TRBJ2-2
TGTGCCAGTAGTCGGGTGTCGGGAGGAGGCACCGGGGAGCTGTTTTTT
CASSRVSGGGTGELFF
>TRBD1|TRBV28|once|TRBJ2-2
TGTGCCAGCAGTCGCCGGACAGGGATCACCGGGGAGCTGTTTTTT
CASSRRTGITGELFF
>.|TRBV21-1|.|TRBJ2-1
TGTGCCAGCAGCAAAGCGCAACGGGACAGCACCCCTTACAATGAGCAGTTCTTC
CASSKAQRDSTPYNEQFF
>.|TRBV5-1|.|TRBJ2-1
TGCGCCAGCATTGGGGCAGGGAAGCAGTTCTTC
CASIGAGKQFF
>TRBD1|TRBV3-1/TRBV3-2|.|TRBJ2-2
TGTGCCAGCAGCCAACTCAGGGGGTGGGACACCGGGGAGCTGTTTTTT
CASSQLRGWDTGELFF
>TRBD1|TRBV7-3|few|TRBJ2-1
TGTGCCAGCAGCCCCGGACAGGGCTCCTACAATGAGCAGTTCTTC
CASSPGQGSYNEQFF
>TRBD1|TRBV4-2|.|TRBJ1-4
TGTGCCAGCAGCCCTAGAGACAGGGCTGGGGATGAAAAACTGTTTTTT
CASSPRDRAGDEKLFF
>.|TRBV6-5|.|TRBJ1-2
TGTGCCAGCAGTTCTGGGGGCGTTGGCTACACCTTC
CASSSGGVGYTF
>.|TRBV19|few|TRBJ2-3
TGTGCCAGTAGTATGAGTATCACCTTCACAGATACGCAGTATTTT
CASSMSITFTDTQYF
>.|TRBV9|.|TRBJ2-3
TGTGCCAGCAGCGGTCCTTCTAGCACAGATACGCAGTATTTT
CASSGPSSTDTQYF
>TRBD1|TRBV6-5|.|TRBJ2-1
TGTGCCAGCAGTTACTCGAGGACAGGGTACAATGAGCAGTTCTTC
CASSYSRTGYNEQFF
>TRBD1|TRBV2|.|TRBJ2-1
TGTGCCAGCAGTGAATGGGGACAGGGGAATGAGCAGTTCTTC
CASSEWGQGNEQFF
>.|TRBV28|once|TRBJ2-3
TGTGCCAGCAGTCTAAACACAGATACGCAGTATTTT
CASSLNTDTQYF
>.|TRBV11-2|.|TRBJ2-3
TGTGCCAGCAGTGCCGGTCGCACAGATACGCAGTATTTT
CASSAGRTDTQYF